The 3 T cell receptor beta chains given below trace back to one sample, sequenced in a study of shared clonotypes between healthy human individuals. The data were produced by immunoSEQ multiplex PCR, yet TCRdb's version contains in-frame clones alone and is incomplete. The profile covers roughly 1.4 million clones, with about 98.5% appearing a single time and around 0.38% taken by the ten largest. The sequencing sample was made of naive CD4+ T cells sorted from blood. Subset given: CD45RA+ positively selected. The receptors here all came from a man in his thirties or forties in good health.

This clone was recorded only once. V and J are TRBV14 and TRBJ1-1; D not certain. Trimming left V 2 bases short and J 4 bases short, with 8 bases between. The CDR3 runs 13 residues. Germline V CDR1 and CDR2: SGHDN, FVKESK. The CDR3, as DNA: TGTGCCAGCAGCCAAACCCTGGGCACTGAAGCTTTCTTT. As protein: CASSQTLGTEAFF.

The CDR3 nucleotides read TGTGCCAGCAGGGTTCTTGGAGTAGCGGGCAGCTCCTACAATGAGCAGTTCTTC. This sequence encodes CASRVLGVAGSSYNEQFF. V and J are TRBV28 and TRBJ2-1; the match to TRBD2 covers 7 bases. Germline lookup yields CDR1 MDHEN and CDR2 SYDVKM. With 6 bases clipped from V and 0 bases from J, the junction kept 14 bases outside the gene matches. This CDR3 is 18 amino acids long.

The V call is TRBV6-1, the J call TRBJ1-2, with no clear D. Trimming removed 2 bases from V and 7 bases from J, with 11 bases in between. The CDR3 has 13 residues. Germline V lookup: CDR1 MNHNS, CDR2 SASEGT. The CDR3 DNA reads as TGTGCCAGCAGTGAAAACCTCCCCGGTGGCTACACCTTC. Residues: CASSENLPGGYTF.